This TCR delta chain came from a study of Vδ1+ human thymocytes. Sequences come from RNA converted to cDNA by reverse transcription. Multiplex PCR used pooled V-gene forward primers and a constant-region reverse primer to amplify CDR3s. TCRdb re-identified clones in the multiplex PCR reads via CATT. The table has some 27,000 delta-chain clones, nearly 7.5% seen once; the top ten hold roughly 0.9%. This clone came up a few times. Its specificity is not known. After alphabeta T cell depletion, CD3+ Vdelta1+ Vdelta2- thymocytes were sorted. Study-wide results and limits: Approximately 20% of thymic delta-chain sequences were Vdelta2, with few Vdelta3, unlike blood Vdelta1+ controls. Thymic TRG and TRD repertoires appeared highly polyclonal.

The CDR3 totals 16 residues. The germline gives CDR1 TSWWSYY, CDR2 QGS. The V gene lost 3 bases and the J gene lost 6 bases, with 20 bases spanning the gap. The chain combines TRDV1 with TRDJ1; D is unclear. The sequenced material came from Vdelta1+ gamma-delta thymocytes from the thymus. Regarding subset: FACS-sorted CD3+ TCRalphabeta- TCRVdelta1+ TCRVdelta2- thymocytes. This TCR was recovered from a girl in the first two years of life who had congenital heart surgery. The CDR3 loop is CALGDPSRYYRNKLIF. CDR3 coding DNA: TGTGCTCTTGGGGACCCCAGCCGGTACTACCGTAATAAACTCATCTTT.